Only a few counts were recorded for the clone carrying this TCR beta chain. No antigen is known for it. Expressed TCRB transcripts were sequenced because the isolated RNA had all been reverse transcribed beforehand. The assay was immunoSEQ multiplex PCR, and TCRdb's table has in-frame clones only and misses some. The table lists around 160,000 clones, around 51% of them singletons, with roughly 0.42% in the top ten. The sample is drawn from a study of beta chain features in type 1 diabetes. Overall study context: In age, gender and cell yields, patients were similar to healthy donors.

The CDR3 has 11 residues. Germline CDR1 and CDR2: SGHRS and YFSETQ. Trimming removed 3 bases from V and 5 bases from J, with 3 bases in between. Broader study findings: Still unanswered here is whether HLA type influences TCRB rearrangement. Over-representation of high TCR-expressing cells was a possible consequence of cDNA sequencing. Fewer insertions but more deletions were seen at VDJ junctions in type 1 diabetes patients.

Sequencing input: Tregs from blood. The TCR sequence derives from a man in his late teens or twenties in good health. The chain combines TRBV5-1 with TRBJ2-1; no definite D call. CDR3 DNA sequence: TGCGCCAGCAGCTCTGACAATGAGCAGTTCTTC. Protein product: CASSSDNEQFF.